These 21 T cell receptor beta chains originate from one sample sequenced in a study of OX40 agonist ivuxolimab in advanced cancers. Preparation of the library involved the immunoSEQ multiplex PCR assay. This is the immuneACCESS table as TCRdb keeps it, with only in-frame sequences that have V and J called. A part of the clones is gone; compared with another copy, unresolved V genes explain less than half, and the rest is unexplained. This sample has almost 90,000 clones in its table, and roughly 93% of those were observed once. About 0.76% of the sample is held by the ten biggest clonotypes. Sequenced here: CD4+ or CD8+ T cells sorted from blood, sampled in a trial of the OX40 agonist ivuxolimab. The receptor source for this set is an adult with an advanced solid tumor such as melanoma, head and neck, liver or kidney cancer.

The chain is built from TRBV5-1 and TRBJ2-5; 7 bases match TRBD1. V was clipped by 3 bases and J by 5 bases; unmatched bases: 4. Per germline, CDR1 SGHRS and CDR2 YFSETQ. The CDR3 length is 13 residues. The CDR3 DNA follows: TGCGCCAGCAGCTCACAGGGGCTGGAGACCCAGTACTTC. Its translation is CASSSQGLETQYF. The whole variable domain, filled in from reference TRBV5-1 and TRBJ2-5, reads KAGVTQTPRYLIKTRGQQVTLSCSPISGHRSVSWYQQTPGQGLQFLFEYFSETQRNKGNFPGRFSGRQFSNSRSEMNVSTLELGDSALYLCASSSQGLETQYFGPGTRLLVL.

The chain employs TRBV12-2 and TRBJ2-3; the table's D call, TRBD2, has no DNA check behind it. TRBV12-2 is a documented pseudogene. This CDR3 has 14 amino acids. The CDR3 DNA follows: TGTGCAAGTCGCTTCCCCCGGGGGGCCGATCCGCAGTATTTT. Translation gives CASRFPRGADPQYF.

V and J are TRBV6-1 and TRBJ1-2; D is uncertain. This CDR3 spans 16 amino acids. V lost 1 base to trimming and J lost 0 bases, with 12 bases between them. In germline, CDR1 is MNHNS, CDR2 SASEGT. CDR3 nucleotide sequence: TGTGCCAGCAGTGAAGAGACCCCGGGATCTAACTATGGCTACACCTTC. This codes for CASSEETPGSNYGYTF.

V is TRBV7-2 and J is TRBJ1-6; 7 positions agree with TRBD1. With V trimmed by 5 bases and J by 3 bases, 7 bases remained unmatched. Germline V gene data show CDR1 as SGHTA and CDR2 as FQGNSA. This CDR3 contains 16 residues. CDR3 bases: TGTGCCAGCAGCCTGACAGGGCAACTCTATAATTCACCCCTCCACTTT. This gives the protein CASSLTGQLYNSPLHF.

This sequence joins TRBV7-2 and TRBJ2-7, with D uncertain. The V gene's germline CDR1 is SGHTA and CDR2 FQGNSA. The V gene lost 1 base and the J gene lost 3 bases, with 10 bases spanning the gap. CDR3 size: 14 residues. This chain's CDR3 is CASSLVGSNYEQYF. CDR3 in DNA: TGTGCCAGCAGCTTAGTGGGCTCTAACTACGAGCAGTACTTC.

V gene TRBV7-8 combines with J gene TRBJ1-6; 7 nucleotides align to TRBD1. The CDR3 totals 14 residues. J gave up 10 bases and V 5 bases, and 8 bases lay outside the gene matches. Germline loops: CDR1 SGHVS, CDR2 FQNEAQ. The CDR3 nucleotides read TGTGCCAGCAGCGACCGACAGGGTGCCTCACCCCTCCACTTT. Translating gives CASSDRQGASPLHF.

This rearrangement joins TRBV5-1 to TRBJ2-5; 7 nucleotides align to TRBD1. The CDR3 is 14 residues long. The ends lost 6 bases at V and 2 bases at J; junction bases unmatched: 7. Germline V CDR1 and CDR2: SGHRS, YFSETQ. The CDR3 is CASTSGQVQETQYF. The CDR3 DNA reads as TGCGCCAGCACCTCTGGACAGGTACAAGAGACCCAGTACTTC.

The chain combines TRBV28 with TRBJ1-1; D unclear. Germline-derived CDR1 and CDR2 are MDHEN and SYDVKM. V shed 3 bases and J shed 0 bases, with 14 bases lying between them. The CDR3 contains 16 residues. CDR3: CASSFWGGTMNTEAFF. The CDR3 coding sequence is TGTGCCAGCAGTTTCTGGGGAGGAACAATGAACACTGAAGCTTTCTTT. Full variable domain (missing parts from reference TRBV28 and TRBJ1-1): DVKVTQSSRYLVKRTGEKVFLECVQDMDHENMFWYRQDPGLGLRLIYFSYDVKMKEKGDIPEGYSVSREKKERFSLILESASTNQTSMYLCASSFWGGTMNTEAFFGQGTRLTVV.

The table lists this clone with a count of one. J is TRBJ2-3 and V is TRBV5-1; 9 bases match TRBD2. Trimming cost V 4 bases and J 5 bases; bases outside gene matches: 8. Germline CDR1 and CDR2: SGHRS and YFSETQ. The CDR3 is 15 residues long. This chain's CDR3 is CASSVIAGVVDTQYF. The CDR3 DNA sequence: TGCGCCAGCAGCGTCATAGCGGGAGTCGTAGATACGCAGTATTTT.

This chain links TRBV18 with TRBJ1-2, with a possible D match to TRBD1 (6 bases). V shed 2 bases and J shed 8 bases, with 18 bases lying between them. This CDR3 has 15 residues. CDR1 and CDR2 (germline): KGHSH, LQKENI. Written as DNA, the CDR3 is TGTGCCAGCTCACCAACACAGACAGGCTCAAGGGGCTACACCTTC. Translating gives CASSPTQTGSRGYTF.

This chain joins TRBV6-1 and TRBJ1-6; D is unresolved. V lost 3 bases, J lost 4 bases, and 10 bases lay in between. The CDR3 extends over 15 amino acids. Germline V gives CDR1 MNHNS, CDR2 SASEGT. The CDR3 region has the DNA TGTGCCAGCAGTGACGCCCTAACTTATAATTCACCCCTCCACTTT. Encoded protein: CASSDALTYNSPLHF.

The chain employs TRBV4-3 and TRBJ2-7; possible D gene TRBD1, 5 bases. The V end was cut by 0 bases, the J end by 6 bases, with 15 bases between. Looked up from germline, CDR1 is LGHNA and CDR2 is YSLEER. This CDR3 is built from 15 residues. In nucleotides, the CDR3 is TGCGCCAGCAGCCAAGATCCCGCTCAGGGATCCGAGCAGTACTTC. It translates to CASSQDPAQGSEQYF.

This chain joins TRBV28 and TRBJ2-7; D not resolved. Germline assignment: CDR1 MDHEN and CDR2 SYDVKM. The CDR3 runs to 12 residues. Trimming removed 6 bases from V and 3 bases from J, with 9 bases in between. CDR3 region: CASSLRIYEQYF. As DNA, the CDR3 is TGTGCCAGCAGCCTCCGTATCTACGAGCAGTACTTC.

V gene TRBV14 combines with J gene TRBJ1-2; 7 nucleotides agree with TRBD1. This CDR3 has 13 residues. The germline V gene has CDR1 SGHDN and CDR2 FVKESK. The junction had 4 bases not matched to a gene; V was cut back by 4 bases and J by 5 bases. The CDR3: CASSPGQDYGYTF. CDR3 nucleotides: TGTGCCAGCAGCCCCGGACAGGATTATGGCTACACCTTC. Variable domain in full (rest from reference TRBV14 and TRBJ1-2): EAGVTQFPSHSVIEKGQTVTLRCDPISGHDNLYWYRRVMGKEIKFLLHFVKESKQDESGMPNNRFLAERTGGTYSTLKVQPAELEDSGVYFCASSPGQDYGYTFGSGTRLTVV.

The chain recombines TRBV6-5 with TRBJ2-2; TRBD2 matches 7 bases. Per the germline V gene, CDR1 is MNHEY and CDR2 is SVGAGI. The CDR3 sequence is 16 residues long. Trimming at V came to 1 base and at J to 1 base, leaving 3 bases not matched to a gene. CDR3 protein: CASSYLASGNTGELFF. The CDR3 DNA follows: TGTGCCAGCAGTTACTTGGCTAGCGGGAACACCGGGGAGCTGTTTTTT.

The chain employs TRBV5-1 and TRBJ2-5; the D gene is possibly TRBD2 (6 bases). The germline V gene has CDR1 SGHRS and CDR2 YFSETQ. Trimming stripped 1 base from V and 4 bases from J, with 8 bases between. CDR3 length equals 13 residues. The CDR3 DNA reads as TGCGCCAGCAGCTTGAACGGGAGAGAGACCCAGTACTTC. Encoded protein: CASSLNGRETQYF.

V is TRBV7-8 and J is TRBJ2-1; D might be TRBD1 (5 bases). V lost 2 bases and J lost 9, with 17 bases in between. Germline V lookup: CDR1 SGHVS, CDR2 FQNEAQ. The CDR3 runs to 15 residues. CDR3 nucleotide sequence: TGTGCCAGCAGCTTATCTCCAGGGATGGGCTCTGAGCAGTTCTTC. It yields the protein CASSLSPGMGSEQFF.

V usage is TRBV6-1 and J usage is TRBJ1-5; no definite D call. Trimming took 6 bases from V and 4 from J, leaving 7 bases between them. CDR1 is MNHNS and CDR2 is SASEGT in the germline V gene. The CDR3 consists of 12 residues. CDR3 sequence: CASRTNNQPQHF. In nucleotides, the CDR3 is TGTGCCAGCAGGACCAATAATCAGCCCCAGCATTTT.

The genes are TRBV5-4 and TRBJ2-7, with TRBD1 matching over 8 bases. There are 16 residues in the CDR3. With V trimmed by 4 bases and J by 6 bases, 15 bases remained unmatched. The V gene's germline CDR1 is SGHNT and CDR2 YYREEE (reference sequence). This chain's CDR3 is CASSDPGQVVFGEQYF. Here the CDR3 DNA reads TGTGCCAGCAGCGACCCGGGACAGGTTGTATTCGGCGAGCAGTACTTC.

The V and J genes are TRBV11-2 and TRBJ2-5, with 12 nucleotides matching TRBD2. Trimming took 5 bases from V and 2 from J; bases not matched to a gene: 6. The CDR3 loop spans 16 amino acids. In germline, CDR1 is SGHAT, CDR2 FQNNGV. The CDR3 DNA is TGTGCCAGCAGCCCCAGCCTAGCGGGGGGGCAAGAGACCCAGTACTTC. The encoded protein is CASSPSLAGGQETQYF.

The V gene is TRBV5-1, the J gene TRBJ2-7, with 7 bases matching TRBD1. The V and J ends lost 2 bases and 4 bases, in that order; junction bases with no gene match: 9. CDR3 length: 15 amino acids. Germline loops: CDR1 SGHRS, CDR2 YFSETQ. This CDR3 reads CASSFSTGEAYEQYF. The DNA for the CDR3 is TGCGCCAGCAGCTTCAGTACAGGGGAAGCGTACGAGCAGTACTTC.